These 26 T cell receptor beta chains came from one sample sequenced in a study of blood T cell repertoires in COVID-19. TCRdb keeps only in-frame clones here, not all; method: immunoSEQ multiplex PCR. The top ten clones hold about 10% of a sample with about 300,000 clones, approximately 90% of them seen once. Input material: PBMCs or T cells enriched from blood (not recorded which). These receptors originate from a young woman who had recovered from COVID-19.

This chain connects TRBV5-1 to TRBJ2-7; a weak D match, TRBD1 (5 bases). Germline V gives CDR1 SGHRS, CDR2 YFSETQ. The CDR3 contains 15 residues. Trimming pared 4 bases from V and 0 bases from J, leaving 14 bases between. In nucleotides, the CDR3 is TGCGCCAGCAGCCCAGGACACTGGCCCTCCTACGAGCAGTACTTC. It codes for CASSPGHWPSYEQYF. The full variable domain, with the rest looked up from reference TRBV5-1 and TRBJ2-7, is KAGVTQTPRYLIKTRGQQVTLSCSPISGHRSVSWYQQTPGQGLQFLFEYFSETQRNKGNFPGRFSGRQFSNSRSEMNVSTLELGDSALYLCASSPGHWPSYEQYFGPGTRLTVT.

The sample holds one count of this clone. The CDR3 region has the DNA TGTGCCAGCTATAAAGACATCGGTGGAAACACCATATATTTT. This translates into CASYKDIGGNTIYF. This chain links TRBV2 with TRBJ1-3; unclear D gene. Deletions cut 8 bases from V and 3 bases from J, with 14 bases between. Germline V gene lookup returns CDR1 SNHLY and CDR2 FYNNEI. The CDR3 totals 14 residues.

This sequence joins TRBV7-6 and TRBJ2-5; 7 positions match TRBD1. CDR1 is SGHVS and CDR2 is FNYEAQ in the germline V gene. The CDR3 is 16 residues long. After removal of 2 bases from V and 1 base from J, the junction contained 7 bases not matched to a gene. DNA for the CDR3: TGTGCCAGCAGCTTAAACAGGGGACCACCCCAAGAGACCCAGTACTTC. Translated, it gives CASSLNRGPPQETQYF.

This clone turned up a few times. The CDR3 DNA reads as TGTGCCAGCAGCCCGACTAGCGGGAGTCAGGATACGCAGTATTTT. It encodes CASSPTSGSQDTQYF. The chain has TRBV3-1 (or the pseudogene TRBV3-2) and TRBJ2-3; 12 bases line up with TRBD2. The CDR3 extends over 15 amino acids. CDR1 and CDR2 (germline): LGHDT, YNNKEL (reference sequence). Losses at the gene ends were 4 bases for V and 6 bases for J; bases not matched to a gene: 5.

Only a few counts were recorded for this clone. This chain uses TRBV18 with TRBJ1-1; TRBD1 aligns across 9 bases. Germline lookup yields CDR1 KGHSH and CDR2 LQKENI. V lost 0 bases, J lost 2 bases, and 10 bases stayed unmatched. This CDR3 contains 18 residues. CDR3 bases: TGTGCCAGCTCACCACCTGGGACAGGGCTGATTGGCAACACTGAAGCTTTCTTT. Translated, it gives CASSPPGTGLIGNTEAFF.

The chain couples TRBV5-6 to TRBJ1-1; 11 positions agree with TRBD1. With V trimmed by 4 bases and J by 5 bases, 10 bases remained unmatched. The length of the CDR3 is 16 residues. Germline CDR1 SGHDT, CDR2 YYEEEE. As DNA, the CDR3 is TGTGCCAGCAGCGACGATTGGACAGGGGGCTGGACTGAAGCTTTCTTT. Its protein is CASSDDWTGGWTEAFF.

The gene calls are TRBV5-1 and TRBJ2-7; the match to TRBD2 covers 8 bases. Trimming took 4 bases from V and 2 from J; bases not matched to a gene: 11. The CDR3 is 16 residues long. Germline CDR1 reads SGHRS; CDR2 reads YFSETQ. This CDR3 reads CASSPPTGLATYEQYF. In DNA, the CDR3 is TGCGCCAGCAGCCCCCCAACAGGACTAGCTACCTACGAGCAGTACTTC.

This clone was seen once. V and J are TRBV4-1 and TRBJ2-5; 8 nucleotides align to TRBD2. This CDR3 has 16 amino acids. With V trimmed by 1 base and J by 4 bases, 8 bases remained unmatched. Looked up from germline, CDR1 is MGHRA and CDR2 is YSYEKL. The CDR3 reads CASSQGEGLGGETQYF. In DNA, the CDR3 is TGCGCCAGCAGCCAAGGAGAGGGACTAGGAGGAGAGACCCAGTACTTC.

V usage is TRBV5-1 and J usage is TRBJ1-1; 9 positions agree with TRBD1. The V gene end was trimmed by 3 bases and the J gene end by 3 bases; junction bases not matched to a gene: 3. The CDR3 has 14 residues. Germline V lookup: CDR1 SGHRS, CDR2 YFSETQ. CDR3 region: CASSWDRVYTEAFF. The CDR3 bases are TGCGCCAGCAGCTGGGACAGGGTCTACACTGAAGCTTTCTTT. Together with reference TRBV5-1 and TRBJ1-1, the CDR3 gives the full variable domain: KAGVTQTPRYLIKTRGQQVTLSCSPISGHRSVSWYQQTPGQGLQFLFEYFSETQRNKGNFPGRFSGRQFSNSRSEMNVSTLELGDSALYLCASSWDRVYTEAFFGQGTRLTVV.

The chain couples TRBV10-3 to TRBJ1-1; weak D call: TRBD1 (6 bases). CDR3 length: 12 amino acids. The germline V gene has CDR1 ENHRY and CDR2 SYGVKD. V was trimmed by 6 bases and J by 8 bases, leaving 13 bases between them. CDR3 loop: CAIRGTTDEAFF. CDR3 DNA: TGTGCCATCAGGGGGACAACAGACGAAGCTTTCTTT.

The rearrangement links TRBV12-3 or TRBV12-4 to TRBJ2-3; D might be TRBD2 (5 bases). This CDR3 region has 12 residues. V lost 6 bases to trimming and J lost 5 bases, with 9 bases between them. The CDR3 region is CASSPTRDTQYF. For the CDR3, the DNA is TGTGCCAGCAGCCCCACTAGAGATACGCAGTATTTT.

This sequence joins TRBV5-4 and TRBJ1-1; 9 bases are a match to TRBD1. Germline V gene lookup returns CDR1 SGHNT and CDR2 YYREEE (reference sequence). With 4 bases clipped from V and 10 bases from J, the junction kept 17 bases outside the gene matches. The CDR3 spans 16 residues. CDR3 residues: CASSIGGIGTGNRAFF. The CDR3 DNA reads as TGTGCCAGCAGCATTGGGGGTATCGGGACAGGGAACAGAGCTTTCTTT.

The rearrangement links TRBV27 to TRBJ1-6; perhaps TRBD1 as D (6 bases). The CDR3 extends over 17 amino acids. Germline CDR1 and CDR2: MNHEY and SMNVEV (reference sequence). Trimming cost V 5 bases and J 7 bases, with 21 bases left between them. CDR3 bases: TGTGCCAGCAGTCCATACGAGGGGGTTAGCTCAAATTCACCCCTCCACTTT. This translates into CASSPYEGVSSNSPLHF.

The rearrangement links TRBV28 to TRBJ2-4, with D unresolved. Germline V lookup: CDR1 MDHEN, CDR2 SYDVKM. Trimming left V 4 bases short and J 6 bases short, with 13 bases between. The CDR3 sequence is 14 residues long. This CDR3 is CASSSFVRPNIQYF. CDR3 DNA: TGTGCCAGCAGTTCTTTTGTCAGGCCAAACATTCAGTACTTC.

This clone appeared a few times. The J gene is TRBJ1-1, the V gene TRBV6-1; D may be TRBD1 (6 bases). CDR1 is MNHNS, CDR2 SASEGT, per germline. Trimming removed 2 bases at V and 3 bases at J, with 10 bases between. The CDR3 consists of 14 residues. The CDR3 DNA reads TGTGCCAGCAGTGAAATCAGGGGTTACACTGAAGCTTTCTTT. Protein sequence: CASSEIRGYTEAFF.

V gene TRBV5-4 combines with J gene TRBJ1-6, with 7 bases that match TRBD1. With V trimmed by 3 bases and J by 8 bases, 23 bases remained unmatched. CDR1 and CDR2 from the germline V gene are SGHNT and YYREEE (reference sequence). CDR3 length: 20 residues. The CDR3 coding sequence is TGTGCCAGCAGCTCCTCTAATCGTGACAGGGCTTATCGTTTTCATTCACCCCTCCACTTT. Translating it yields CASSSSNRDRAYRFHSPLHF.

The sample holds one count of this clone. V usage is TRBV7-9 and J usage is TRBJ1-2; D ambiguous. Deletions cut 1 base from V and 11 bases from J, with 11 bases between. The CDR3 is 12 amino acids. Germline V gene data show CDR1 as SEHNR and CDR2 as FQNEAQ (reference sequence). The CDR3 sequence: CASSLVGGRYTF. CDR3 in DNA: TGTGCCAGCAGCTTAGTAGGAGGGCGGTACACCTTC.

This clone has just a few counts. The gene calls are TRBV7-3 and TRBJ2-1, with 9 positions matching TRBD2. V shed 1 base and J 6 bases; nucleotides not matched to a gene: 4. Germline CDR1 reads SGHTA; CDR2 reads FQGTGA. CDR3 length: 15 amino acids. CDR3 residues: CASSLRSGGINEQFF. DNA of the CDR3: TGTGCCAGCAGCTTAAGGAGCGGGGGGATCAATGAGCAGTTCTTC.

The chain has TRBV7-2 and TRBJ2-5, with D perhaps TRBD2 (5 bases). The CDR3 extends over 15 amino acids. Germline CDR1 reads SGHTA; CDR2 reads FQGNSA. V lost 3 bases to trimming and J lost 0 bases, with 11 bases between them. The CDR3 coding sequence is TGTGCCAGCAGCTTTGTACCGGGGTACCAAGAGACCCAGTACTTC. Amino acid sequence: CASSFVPGYQETQYF.

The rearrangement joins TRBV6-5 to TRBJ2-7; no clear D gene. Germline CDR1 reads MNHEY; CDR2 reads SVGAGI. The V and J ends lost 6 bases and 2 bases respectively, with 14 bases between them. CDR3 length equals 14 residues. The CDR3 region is CASRTLGDPYEQYF. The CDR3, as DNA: TGTGCCAGCAGAACTTTGGGCGACCCCTACGAGCAGTACTTC.

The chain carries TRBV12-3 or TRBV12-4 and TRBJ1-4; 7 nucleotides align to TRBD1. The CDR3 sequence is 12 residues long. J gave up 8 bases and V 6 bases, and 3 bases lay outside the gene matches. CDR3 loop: CASRRDSEKLFF. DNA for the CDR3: TGTGCCAGCAGAAGGGACAGCGAAAAACTGTTTTTT.

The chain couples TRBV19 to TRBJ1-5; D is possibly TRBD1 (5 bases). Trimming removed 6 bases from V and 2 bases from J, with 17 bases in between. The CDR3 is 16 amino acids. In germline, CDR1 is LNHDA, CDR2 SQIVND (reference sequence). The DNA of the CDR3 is TGTGCCAGTAGATCCGTGAAAGGGGTTGGCAATCAGCCCCAGCATTTT. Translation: CASRSVKGVGNQPQHF.

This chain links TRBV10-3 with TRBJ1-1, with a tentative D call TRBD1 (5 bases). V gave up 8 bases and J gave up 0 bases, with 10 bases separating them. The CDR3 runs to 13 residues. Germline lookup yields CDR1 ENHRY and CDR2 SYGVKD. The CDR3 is CAISPGVNTEAFF. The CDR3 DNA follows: TGTGCCATCTCCCCGGGGGTGAACACTGAAGCTTTCTTT.

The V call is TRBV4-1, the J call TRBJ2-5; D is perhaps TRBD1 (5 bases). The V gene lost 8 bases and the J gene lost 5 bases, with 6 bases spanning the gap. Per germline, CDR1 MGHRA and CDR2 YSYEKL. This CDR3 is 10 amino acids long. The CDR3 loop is CASGAETQYF. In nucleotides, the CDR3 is TGCGCCAGCGGGGCGGAGACCCAGTACTTC.

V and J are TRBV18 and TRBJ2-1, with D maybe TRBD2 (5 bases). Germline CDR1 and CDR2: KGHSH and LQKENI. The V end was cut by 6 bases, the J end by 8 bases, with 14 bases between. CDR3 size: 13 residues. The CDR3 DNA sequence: TGTGCCAGCTCGCTCGGGGTAGGAGATGAGCAGTTCTTC. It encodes CASSLGVGDEQFF.

CDR3 coding DNA: TGTGCCAGCAGCCCCCCGCAGGGGGTCCCCTACGAGCAGTACTTC. The encoded protein is CASSPPQGVPYEQYF. This chain uses TRBV28 with TRBJ2-7, with 7 nucleotides matching TRBD1. J gave up 2 bases and V 6 bases, and 10 bases lay outside the gene matches. The CDR3 is made up of 15 amino acids. Germline V gene lookup returns CDR1 MDHEN and CDR2 SYDVKM.